This T cell receptor (beta chain) was profiled in a study of brain T cells in children with intractable seizures. Findings and caveats of the study: Only CDR3 sequence similarity suggested viral specificity, without known HCMV serostatus.

With respect to this clone: The antigen is undetermined.

The assay was immunoSEQ multiplex PCR, and TCRdb's table has in-frame clones only and misses some. Among roughly 80,000 clones listed, about 90% were seen once. V dropped 0 bases and J dropped 5 bases, with 14 bases sitting between them. CDR3 size: 15 residues. Germline CDR1 is SGHKS and CDR2 is YYEKEE (reference sequence). Source: peripheral blood, taken at surgery. The clonotype was recovered from a girl aged 2-10 years with Rasmussen encephalitis and intractable seizures. The chain recombines TRBV5-5 with TRBJ1-2, with D possibly being TRBD1 (5 bases). DNA of the CDR3: TGTGCCAGCAGCTTGGCCGGACATACTACTTATGGCTACACCTTC. Translating gives CASSLAGHTTYGYTF.